Each of the 23 T cell receptor beta chains below was sequenced from the same sample in a study of blood T cells in healthy people across ages (dated by TCRdb to the mid-2010s). The receptor library was made with 5' RACE. Data came from an Illumina HiSeq 2500. A second 7 to 11 cycle PCR used a sample-barcoded 5' primer and a J-beta primer mix. Clones were called with MiXCR by TCRdb after fastp trimmed the public reads at Q25, and only in-frame beta chains were retained. Rows with one shared CDR3 protein collapse into an entry with the most common genes and DNA. For this sample there are around 800,000 distinct CDR3 sequences; around a quarter appear just once. Of the sample, about 3% is held by the ten largest clones. This sample was also put to use in a study of T cells of mothers and their children.

The sequenced sample consisted of blood. The receptors were sampled from a boy aged 5-17 years in good health.

This clonotype occurred a few times. The chain is built from TRBV4-1 and TRBJ2-4; maybe TRBD2 (5 bases). The V end lost 4 bases, the J end lost 3 bases, and 16 bases lay between the germline ends. The CDR3 sequence is 16 residues long. Germline CDR1 is MGHRA and CDR2 is YSYEKL. The CDR3: CASSRASVEGKNIQYF. Here the CDR3 DNA reads TGCGCCAGCAGCCGTGCTTCGGTTGAGGGCAAAAACATTCAGTACTTC.

A few counts support this clonotype. This chain connects TRBV7-2 to TRBJ2-1; 14 nucleotides line up with TRBD2. The assigned J gene may be wrong: the sequence end matches TRBJ2-7 better. This CDR3 spans 15 amino acids. The germline CDR1 and CDR2 sequences are SGHTA and FQGNSA. The CDR3 protein is CASSFRTSGGHEQYF. The CDR3 region has the DNA TGTGCCAGCAGCTTCCGGACTAGCGGGGGGCACGAGCAGTACTTC.

This chain uses TRBV24-1 with TRBJ1-1, with D possibly being TRBD1 (5 bases). Germline lookup yields CDR1 KGHDR and CDR2 SFDVKD. The V and J ends lost 3 bases and 5 bases respectively, with 9 bases between them. The CDR3 is made up of 13 amino acids. CDR3 nucleotides: TGTGCCACCAGTGATGGGGGTGGTACTGAAGCTTTCTTT. Translation gives CATSDGGGTEAFF.

The CDR3 nucleotides read TGTGCCAGCAGCTTAGAAACCGGGACGGTTTATAATTCACCCCTCCACTTT. The encoded protein is CASSLETGTVYNSPLHF. This rearrangement joins TRBV11-2 to TRBJ1-6; maybe TRBD1 (5 bases). The CDR3 has 17 amino acids. The V end was cut by 0 bases, the J end by 4 bases, with 13 bases between. Germline V lookup: CDR1 SGHAT, CDR2 FQNNGV.

Points on this clonotype: The junction does not match germline at one end; this may be a read error. The V and J genes are TRBV6-6 and TRBJ2-5; D might be TRBD1 (6 bases). The DNA end lines up better with TRBJ2-1; the J call may be wrong. The CDR3 contains 14 residues. Germline V gene data show CDR1 as MNHNY and CDR2 as SVGAGI (reference sequence). The CDR3 here is CASSRQGSRNGQFF. The CDR3 DNA follows: TGTGCCAGCAGCCGGCAGGGGTCGAGGAATGGGCAGTTCTTC.

This clonotype was detected only a few times. V usage is TRBV12-3 or TRBV12-4 and J usage is TRBJ2-5; D might be TRBD1 (5 bases). Deletions cut 3 bases from V and 5 bases from J, with 19 bases between. The CDR3 has 16 amino acids. CDR3 DNA: TGTGCCAGCAGTTTGGGGCAGTCGTCCGACTCGGAGACCCAGTACTTC. Translating gives CASSLGQSSDSETQYF.

This clonotype has more than one count but fewer than ten. V usage is TRBV28 and J usage is TRBJ1-1; 8 nucleotides line up with TRBD1. J was trimmed by 4 bases and V by 5 bases; bases with no gene match: 6. The germline V gene encodes CDR1 MDHEN and CDR2 SYDVKM. This CDR3 region has 14 residues. CDR3 coding DNA: TGTGCCAGCAGTCTTCGGACAGGGACCACTGAAGCTTTCTTT. Translated: CASSLRTGTTEAFF.

The chain links TRBV27 to TRBJ2-5; 8 bases are a match to TRBD1. The CDR3 contains 13 residues. J gave up 4 bases and V 8 bases, and 6 bases lay outside the gene matches. Germline CDR1 MNHEY, CDR2 SMNVEV (reference sequence). The CDR3 sequence is CASGQGGRETQYF. DNA of the CDR3: TGTGCCAGCGGACAGGGTGGTCGAGAGACCCAGTACTTC.

This clonotype was detected only a few times. The J gene is TRBJ2-5, the V gene TRBV7-9; weak D call: TRBD2 (5 bases). Germline CDR1 is SEHNR and CDR2 is FQNEAQ (reference sequence). The V end was cut by 6 bases, the J end by 5 bases, with 22 bases between. CDR3 length: 16 amino acids. CDR3 sequence: CASRRAEPSPRETQYF. The CDR3 bases are TGTGCCAGCAGGCGAGCTGAGCCTAGCCCCCGGGAGACCCAGTACTTC.

The genes are TRBV7-9 and TRBJ1-4; 7 nucleotides align to TRBD1. The junction had 11 bases not matched to a gene; V was cut back by 5 bases and J by 2 bases. Germline V gives CDR1 SEHNR, CDR2 FQNEAQ (reference sequence). The CDR3 sequence is 17 residues long. This CDR3 reads CASSPYRDSFTNEKLFF. CDR3 DNA: TGTGCCAGCAGCCCCTATCGGGACAGTTTCACTAATGAAAAACTGTTTTTT. Looking up the rest from reference TRBV7-9 and TRBJ1-4 gives the full variable domain: DTGVSQNPRHKITKRGQNVTFRCDPISEHNRLYWYRQTLGQGPEFLTYFQNEAQLEKSRLLSDRFSAERPKGSFSTLEIQRTEQGDSAMYLCASSPYRDSFTNEKLFFGSGTQLSVL.

To note about this clonotype: A read error may account for a junction end that differs from germline. The V gene is TRBV10-3, the J gene TRBJ2-1; D perhaps matches TRBD2 (5 bases). Per the germline V gene, CDR1 is ENHRY and CDR2 is SYGVKD. This CDR3 contains 14 residues. The CDR3 nucleotides are TGTGCCATCACTGAGGATCCGGGGATCAATGAGCAGTTCTTC. Translating gives CAITEDPGINEQFF.

The chain is built from TRBV29-1 and TRBJ2-6; D is tentatively TRBD1 or TRBD2 (6 bases each). V shed 6 bases and J shed 0 bases, with 15 bases lying between them. This CDR3 contains 16 residues. Germline V lookup: CDR1 SQVTM, CDR2 ANQGSEA. CDR3 amino acids: CSVTEGEASGANVLTF. In nucleotides, the CDR3 is TGCAGCGTCACCGAGGGGGAGGCCTCTGGGGCCAACGTCCTGACTTTC. The whole variable domain, remainder taken from reference TRBV29-1 and TRBJ2-6, is SAVISQKPSRDICQRGTSLTIQCQVDSQVTMMFWYRQQPGQSLTLIATANQGSEATYESGFVIDKFPISRPNLTFSTLTVSNMSPEDSSIYLCSVTEGEASGANVLTFGAGSRLTVL.

There are a few counts of this clonotype. This chain links TRBV7-2 with TRBJ2-5, with D perhaps matching TRBD2 (5 bases). The CDR3 runs 11 residues. V was trimmed by 5 bases and J by 11 bases, leaving 12 bases between them. CDR1 is SGHTA, CDR2 FQGNSA, per germline. This CDR3 is CASSVREEQYF. Here the CDR3 DNA reads TGTGCCAGCAGCGTCCGGGAAGAGCAGTACTTC.

The chain links TRBV7-9 to TRBJ2-7; D might be TRBD1 (5 bases). The CDR3 has 13 amino acids. The V gene lost 7 bases and the J gene lost 2 bases, with 12 bases spanning the gap. Germline loops: CDR1 SEHNR, CDR2 FQNEAQ (reference sequence). Written as DNA, the CDR3 is TGTGCCAGCACCCCAGGGAACACCTACGAGCAGTACTTC. It encodes CASTPGNTYEQYF.

The gene calls are TRBV9 and TRBJ2-2; D may match TRBD1 or TRBD2 (5 bases each). CDR3 length: 15 amino acids. Trimming shortened V by 0 bases and J by 4 bases, and 10 bases separated the two germline ends. Germline lookup yields CDR1 SGDLS and CDR2 YYNGEE. For the CDR3, the DNA is TGTGCCAGCAGCGTAGCTACGAGGGGCACCGGGGAGCTGTTTTTT. It is translated as CASSVATRGTGELFF.

This clonotype was counted between two and nine times. The gene calls are TRBV24-1 and TRBJ1-1, with no clear D. The CDR3 runs 13 residues. V lost 7 bases and J 2 bases, leaving 10 bases between the germline ends. Germline V gene data show CDR1 as KGHDR and CDR2 as SFDVKD. In DNA, the CDR3 is TGTGCCACCAGCCAGAAGGCCAACACTGAAGCTTTCTTT. Amino acids: CATSQKANTEAFF.

This clonotype has only a few counts. The chain combines TRBV12-3 or TRBV12-4 with TRBJ2-4; 7 bases fit TRBD1. The length of the CDR3 is 17 residues. The J segment lost 1 base and the V segment lost 6 bases, leaving 12 bases of the junction unmatched. The CDR3 sequence is CASRDRSLHSAKNIQYF. CDR3 nucleotides: TGTGCCAGCAGGGACAGGAGTCTCCACTCGGCCAAAAACATTCAGTACTTC.

The rearrangement links TRBV7-9 to TRBJ2-5, with TRBD2 as a possible D gene (6 bases). V was trimmed by 4 bases and J by 5 bases, leaving 23 bases between them. CDR3 size: 17 residues. In germline, CDR1 is SEHNR, CDR2 FQNEAQ (reference sequence). CDR3 sequence reads: CASSSPRGLPGRETQYF. DNA of the CDR3: TGTGCCAGCAGCTCCCCCCGGGGGTTGCCCGGTAGGGAGACCCAGTACTTC.

This chain connects TRBV5-1 to TRBJ2-1; 7 nucleotides align to TRBD2. From germline, CDR1 is SGHRS and CDR2 YFSETQ. V trimming: 0 bases; J trimming: 8 bases; junction bases outside the gene matches: 11. The CDR3 length is 16 residues. The CDR3, as DNA: TGCGCCAGCAGCTTGGCCGGGGGACTACACGCCCATGAGCAGTTCTTC. Encoded protein: CASSLAGGLHAHEQFF.

This rearrangement joins TRBV6-1 to TRBJ1-2; D remains ambiguous. Trimming removed 5 bases at V and 2 bases at J, with 9 bases between. There are 13 residues in the CDR3. Germline V CDR1 and CDR2: MNHNS, SASEGT. CDR3 sequence (DNA): TGTGCCAGCAGTACGCTGCTCAACTATGGCTACACCTTC. It yields the protein CASSTLLNYGYTF.

This clonotype was observed many times. This rearrangement joins TRBV12-3 or TRBV12-4 to TRBJ2-2; 7 nucleotides align to TRBD1. V trimming: 7 bases; J trimming: 0 bases; junction bases outside the gene matches: 2. The CDR3 totals 14 residues. In nucleotides, the CDR3 is TGTGCCAGCACCGGGACAGCGAACACCGGGGAGCTGTTTTTT. It codes for CASTGTANTGELFF.

V and J are TRBV20-1 and TRBJ2-1, with a tentative D call TRBD2 (5 bases). Germline V gene data show CDR1 as DFQATT and CDR2 as SNEGSKA (reference sequence). The CDR3 contains 15 residues. The ends were cut back, 6 bases at V and 2 bases at J, with 17 bases in the middle. The CDR3 region has the DNA TGCAGTGCGCCGAGGGTAATAGATCCCTACAATGAGCAGTTCTTC. Protein: CSAPRVIDPYNEQFF.

V usage is TRBV5-5 and J usage is TRBJ1-5; unclear D gene. V lost 0 bases, J lost 1 base, and 11 bases lay in between. The CDR3 totals 16 residues. Germline V CDR1 and CDR2: SGHKS, YYEKEE (reference sequence). The DNA for the CDR3 is TGTGCCAGCAGCTTGGTGGGCAGCCTAAGCAATCAGCCCCAGCATTTT. Translating gives CASSLVGSLSNQPQHF.